The 22 T cell receptor beta chains reported below all come from one sample, sequenced in a study. Each CDR3 protein is one row after TCRdb ran MiXCR on the 5' RACE reads. The table has thousands of distinct CDR3 sequences, around 50% seen once. Treg sorting used a CD4+CD25+CD127-/low gate. Input material: Tregs sorted from a lymph node. These TCRs come from a female donor with breast cancer.

The V gene is TRBV7-2, the J gene TRBJ2-1; 12 bases map to TRBD1. The CDR3 spans 14 residues. Germline CDR1 reads SGHTA; CDR2 reads FQGNSA. Losses at the gene ends were 6 bases for V and 7 bases for J; bases not matched to a gene: 4. The CDR3 here is CASSRDRGRNEQFF. The CDR3 coding sequence is TGTGCCAGCAGTCGGGACAGGGGGCGTAATGAGCAGTTCTTC. The full variable domain, in which reference TRBV7-2 and TRBJ2-1 provide the parts outside the CDR3, is GAGVSQSPSNKVTEKGKDVELRCDPISGHTALYWYRQSLGQGLEFLIYFQGNSAPDKSGLPSDRFSAERTGGSVSTLTIQRTQQEDSAVYLCASSRDRGRNEQFFGPGTRLTVL.

The chain links TRBV28 to TRBJ2-3, with 7 bases that match TRBD2. CDR1 is MDHEN and CDR2 is SYDVKM in the germline V gene. J gave up 2 bases and V 8 bases, and 4 bases lay outside the gene matches. The length of the CDR3 is 13 residues. The CDR3 is CASQLADTDTQYF. The DNA of the CDR3 is TGTGCCAGCCAGCTAGCGGACACAGATACGCAGTATTTT. Drawing the rest from reference TRBV28 and TRBJ2-3, the complete variable domain is DVKVTQSSRYLVKRTGEKVFLECVQDMDHENMFWYRQDPGLGLRLIYFSYDVKMKEKGDIPEGYSVSREKKERFSLILESASTNQTSMYLCASQLADTDTQYFGPGTRLTVL.

This clonotype was counted between two and nine times. This chain joins TRBV5-1 and TRBJ2-2; D is unresolved. V lost 4 bases and J 8 bases, leaving 9 bases between the germline ends. From germline, CDR1 is SGHRS and CDR2 YFSETQ. The CDR3 consists of 12 residues. The CDR3 DNA reads as TGCGCCAGCAGCCGGAATTTGGGGGAGCTGTTTTTT. Translating gives CASSRNLGELFF. Supplemented by reference TRBV5-1 and TRBJ2-2, the full variable domain reads KAGVTQTPRYLIKTRGQQVTLSCSPISGHRSVSWYQQTPGQGLQFLFEYFSETQRNKGNFPGRFSGRQFSNSRSEMNVSTLELGDSALYLCASSRNLGELFFGEGSRLTVL.

V and J are TRBV20-1 and TRBJ2-1, with 10 bases fitting TRBD1. The CDR3 length is 15 residues. V lost 3 bases and J lost 0; bases outside the gene matches: 2. Germline CDR1 reads DFQATT; CDR2 reads SNEGSKA (reference sequence). In DNA form, the CDR3 reads TGCAGTGCTAGGAGGACAGGGGGCTCCTACAATGAGCAGTTCTTC. It encodes CSARRTGGSYNEQFF.

The chain is built from TRBV20-1 and TRBJ1-1; D remains unclear. The germline gives CDR1 DFQATT, CDR2 SNEGSKA (reference sequence). The CDR3 length is 15 residues. Trimming pared 3 bases from V and 3 bases from J, leaving 17 bases between. CDR3 bases: TGCAGTGCTAGGCGACGGGAAACTCAGGACACTGAAGCTTTCTTT. This encodes CSARRRETQDTEAFF.

J is TRBJ2-3 and V is TRBV6-2 or TRBV6-3; 12 bases line up with TRBD2. In germline, CDR1 is MNHEY, CDR2 SVGEGT. There are 15 residues in the CDR3. The J segment lost 4 bases and the V segment lost 4 bases, leaving 3 bases of the junction unmatched. The DNA of the CDR3 is TGTGCCAGCAGTTTTGGACTAGCGGGACCAGATACGCAGTATTTT. Protein: CASSFGLAGPDTQYF.

There are a few counts of this clonotype. This sequence joins TRBV19 and TRBJ1-5; D is undetermined. The CDR3 contains 17 residues. Trimming took 3 bases from V and 0 from J, leaving 15 bases between them. Germline lookup yields CDR1 LNHDA and CDR2 SQIVND (reference sequence). CDR3 sequence: CASSMILGTLSNQPQHF. CDR3 DNA sequence: TGTGCCAGTAGTATGATCTTGGGTACTCTTAGCAATCAGCCCCAGCATTTT. The whole variable domain, filled in from reference TRBV19 and TRBJ1-5, reads DGGITQSPKYLFRKEGQNVTLSCEQNLNHDAMYWYRQDPGQGLRLIYYSQIVNDFQKGDIAEGYSVSREKKESFPLTVTSAQKNPTAFYLCASSMILGTLSNQPQHFGDGTRLSIL.

The chain has TRBV20-1 and TRBJ1-3; D may be TRBD1 (5 bases). CDR3 length: 15 amino acids. The V end was cut by 0 bases, the J end by 6 bases, with 15 bases between. CDR1 is DFQATT, CDR2 SNEGSKA, per germline (reference sequence). The CDR3 protein is CSARDGGVFENTIYF. As DNA, the CDR3 is TGCAGTGCTAGAGATGGGGGGGTCTTTGAAAACACCATATATTTT.

The CDR3: CATRGSANYGYTF. As DNA, the CDR3 is TGTGCCACCCGAGGGTCCGCTAACTATGGCTACACCTTC. This sequence joins TRBV6-5 and TRBJ1-2; no reliable D call. The length of the CDR3 is 13 residues. V was clipped by 10 bases and J by 0 bases, with 12 bases between them. The germline V gene encodes CDR1 MNHEY and CDR2 SVGAGI.

This clonotype was counted a few times. This chain connects TRBV20-1 to TRBJ1-1, with 7 positions matching TRBD1. Germline V gives CDR1 DFQATT, CDR2 SNEGSKA (reference sequence). The CDR3 extends over 16 amino acids. The trim removed 3 bases at V and 5 bases at J, leaving 15 bases unmatched. The CDR3 is CSARSIRGSRGTEAFF. The DNA for the CDR3 is TGCAGTGCTAGGTCGATCAGGGGGTCCCGGGGGACTGAAGCTTTCTTT.

This clonotype was picked up one time. CDR3 DNA sequence: TGCAGTGCGACGAACCCGGGACAGGGGATCGGGCTAGCGGGAGTTGAGCAGTTCTTC. This sequence encodes CSATNPGQGIGLAGVEQFF. The J gene is TRBJ2-1, the V gene TRBV20-1; the D call may be TRBD1 or TRBD2 (10 bases each). The CDR3 spans 19 residues. In germline, CDR1 is DFQATT, CDR2 SNEGSKA (reference sequence). V lost 6 bases to trimming and J lost 9 bases, with 36 bases between them.

This clonotype occurred a few times. The chain recombines TRBV4-3 with TRBJ1-2; 10 bases align to TRBD1. This CDR3 is 16 amino acids long. Unmatched junction bases numbered 11, after V lost 2 bases and J lost 8 bases. CDR1 and CDR2 from the germline V gene are LGHNA and YSLEER. The CDR3 DNA follows: TGCGCCAGCAGCCAATCCCCCGGGACAGGGGTTGAAGGCTACACCTTC. Residues: CASSQSPGTGVEGYTF.

This clonotype was seen a handful of times. The chain carries TRBV12-3 or TRBV12-4 and TRBJ2-5; D may correspond to TRBD1 or TRBD2 (5 bases each). The V gene lost 2 bases and the J gene lost 5 bases, with 15 bases spanning the gap. This CDR3 contains 15 residues. The CDR3 loop is CASSLNTRGSETQYF. CDR3 bases: TGTGCCAGCAGTTTAAATACTAGGGGAAGTGAGACCCAGTACTTC.

In its sample, this clonotype was seen a few times. The V call is TRBV20-1, the J call TRBJ2-3; D could derive from TRBD1 or TRBD2 (6 bases each). The CDR3 contains 13 residues. V was cut by 5 bases and J by 2 bases, with 11 bases left in between. Germline lookup yields CDR1 DFQATT and CDR2 SNEGSKA (reference sequence). CDR3 sequence: CSAGGGVTDTQYF. The CDR3 region has the DNA TGCAGTGCTGGGGGCGGGGTCACAGATACGCAGTATTTT.

This rearrangement joins TRBV29-1 to TRBJ1-5; D uncertain. Germline V gene data show CDR1 as SQVTM and CDR2 as ANQGSEA. The CDR3 loop spans 13 amino acids. Trimming removed 4 bases at V and 4 bases at J, with 11 bases between. The CDR3 DNA reads as TGCAGCGTTGTTGCCGGAAAGAATCAGCCCCAGCATTTT. It is translated as CSVVAGKNQPQHF.

Note on this clonotype: Mismatch with germline at one junction end may stem from a read error. The chain couples TRBV10-3 to TRBJ1-1; D unresolved. The CDR3 loop spans 14 amino acids. The germline CDR1 and CDR2 sequences are ENHRY and SYGVKD. This CDR3 is CAITESAPNTEAFF. CDR3 bases: TGTGCCATCACTGAGTCTGCCCCGAACACTGAAGCTTTCTTT.

V is TRBV20-1 and J is TRBJ1-2, with 8 bases lining up with TRBD1. Germline V gene lookup returns CDR1 DFQATT and CDR2 SNEGSKA (reference sequence). CDR3 length: 14 residues. Trimming at V came to 4 bases and at J to 4 bases, leaving 8 bases not matched to a gene. The DNA of the CDR3 is TGCAGTGCTAAACCGGGACAGGAGCTCTATGGCTACACCTTC. Translated: CSAKPGQELYGYTF.

This rearrangement joins TRBV6-2 or TRBV6-3 to TRBJ2-4; no clear D gene. Germline CDR1 and CDR2: MNHEY and SVGEGT. The CDR3 loop spans 13 amino acids. V dropped 8 bases and J dropped 2 bases, with 10 bases sitting between them. CDR3 sequence reads: CASHTSSKNIQYF. DNA of the CDR3: TGTGCCAGCCACACAAGTTCCAAAAACATTCAGTACTTC.

This clonotype was counted a few times. The genes are TRBV5-1 and TRBJ2-3, with D perhaps TRBD1 or TRBD2 (5 bases each). The V end was cut by 4 bases, the J end by 1 base, with 25 bases between. Looked up from germline, CDR1 is SGHRS and CDR2 is YFSETQ. The CDR3 sequence is 19 residues long. CDR3 loop: CASSPMGVGRMSGTDTQYF. Here the CDR3 DNA reads TGCGCCAGCAGCCCAATGGGGGTCGGCAGAATGAGTGGCACAGATACGCAGTATTTT.

The rearrangement joins TRBV7-2 to TRBJ2-7; possibly TRBD1 or TRBD2 for D (5 bases each). The CDR3 loop spans 13 amino acids. The ends were cut back, 1 base at V and 6 bases at J, with 10 bases in the middle. Germline CDR1 reads SGHTA; CDR2 reads FQGNSA. DNA for the CDR3: TGTGCCAGCAGCTTAGGAACAGGAGGCGAGCAGTACTTC. Translating gives CASSLGTGGEQYF.

A single count supports this clonotype. This chain joins TRBV7-9 and TRBJ2-5; D possibly corresponds to TRBD2 (6 bases). Germline lookup yields CDR1 SEHNR and CDR2 FQNEAQ (reference sequence). The V end was cut by 3 bases, the J end by 5 bases, with 13 bases between. This CDR3 region has 14 residues. For the CDR3, the DNA is TGTGCCAGCAGCTTGAGTCGGGAGCGCGAGACCCAGTACTTC. Translating gives CASSLSRERETQYF.

This clonotype appeared a few times. This rearrangement joins TRBV4-3 to TRBJ2-6; 7 bases are a match to TRBD1. Germline-derived CDR1 and CDR2 are LGHNA and YSLEER. This CDR3 has 16 residues. V was clipped by 0 bases and J by 2 bases; unmatched bases: 1. CDR3 nucleotides: TGCGCCAGCAGCCAAGATCAGGGGGCTGGGGCCAACGTCCTGACTTTC. It yields the protein CASSQDQGAGANVLTF.